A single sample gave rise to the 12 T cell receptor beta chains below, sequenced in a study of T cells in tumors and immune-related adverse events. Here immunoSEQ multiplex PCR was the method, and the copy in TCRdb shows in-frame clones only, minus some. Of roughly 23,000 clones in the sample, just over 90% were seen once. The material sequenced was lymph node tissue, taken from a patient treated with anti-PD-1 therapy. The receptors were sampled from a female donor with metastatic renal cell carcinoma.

The CDR3: CASSSTGSGNTIYF. CDR3 sequence (DNA): TGTGCCAGCAGCTCGACAGGGTCCGGAAACACCATATATTTT. V and J are TRBV7-8 and TRBJ1-3; TRBD1 agrees at 7 bases. The V gene end was trimmed by 4 bases and the J gene end by 4 bases; junction bases not matched to a gene: 4. The CDR3 has 14 amino acids. Germline lookup yields CDR1 SGHVS and CDR2 FQNEAQ.

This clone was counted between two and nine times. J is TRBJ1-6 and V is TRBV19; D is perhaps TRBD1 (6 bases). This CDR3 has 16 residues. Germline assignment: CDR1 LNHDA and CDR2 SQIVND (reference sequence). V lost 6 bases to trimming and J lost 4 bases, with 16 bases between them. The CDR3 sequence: CASSKVGGGYNSPLHF. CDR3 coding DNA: TGTGCCAGTAGCAAGGTCGGGGGCGGGTATAATTCACCCCTCCACTTT.

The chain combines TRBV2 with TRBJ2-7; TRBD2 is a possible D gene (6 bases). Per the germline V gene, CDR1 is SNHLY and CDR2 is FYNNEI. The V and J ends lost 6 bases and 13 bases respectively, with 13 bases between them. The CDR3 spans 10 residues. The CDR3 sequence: CASRGGFTYF. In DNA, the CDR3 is TGTGCCAGCAGGGGAGGATTTACCTACTTC. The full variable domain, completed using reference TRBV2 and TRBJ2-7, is EPEVTQTPSHQVTQMGQEVILRCVPISNHLYFYWYRQILGQKVEFLVSFYNNEISEKSEIFDDQFSVERPDGSNFTLKIRSTKLEDSAMYFCASRGGFTYFGPGTRLTVT.

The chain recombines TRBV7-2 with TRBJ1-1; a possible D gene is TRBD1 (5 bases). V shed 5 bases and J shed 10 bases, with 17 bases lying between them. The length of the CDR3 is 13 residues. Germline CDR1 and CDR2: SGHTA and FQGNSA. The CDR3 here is CASSPGQGRRAFF. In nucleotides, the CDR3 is TGTGCCAGCAGCCCGGGGCAGGGACGTCGAGCTTTCTTT.

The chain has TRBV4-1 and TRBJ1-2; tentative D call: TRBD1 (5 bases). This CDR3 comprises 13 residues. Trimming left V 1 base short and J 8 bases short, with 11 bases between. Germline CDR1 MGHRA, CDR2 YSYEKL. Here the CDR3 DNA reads TGCGCCAGCAGCCAAGTAGGGGCGTTCGGCTACACCTTC. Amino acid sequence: CASSQVGAFGYTF.

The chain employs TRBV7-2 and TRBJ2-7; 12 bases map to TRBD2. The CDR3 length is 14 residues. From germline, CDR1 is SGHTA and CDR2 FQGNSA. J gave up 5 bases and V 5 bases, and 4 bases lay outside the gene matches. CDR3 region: CASSPRLAGDEQYF. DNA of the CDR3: TGTGCCAGCAGCCCACGACTAGCGGGGGACGAGCAGTACTTC.

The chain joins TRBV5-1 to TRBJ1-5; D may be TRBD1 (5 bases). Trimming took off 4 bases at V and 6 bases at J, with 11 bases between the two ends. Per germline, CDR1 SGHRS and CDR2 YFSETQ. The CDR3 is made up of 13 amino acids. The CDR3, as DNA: TGCGCCAGCAGCCAAACTACAGGTCAGCCCCAGCATTTT. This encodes CASSQTTGQPQHF. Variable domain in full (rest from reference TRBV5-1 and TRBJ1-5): KAGVTQTPRYLIKTRGQQVTLSCSPISGHRSVSWYQQTPGQGLQFLFEYFSETQRNKGNFPGRFSGRQFSNSRSEMNVSTLELGDSALYLCASSQTTGQPQHFGDGTRLSIL.

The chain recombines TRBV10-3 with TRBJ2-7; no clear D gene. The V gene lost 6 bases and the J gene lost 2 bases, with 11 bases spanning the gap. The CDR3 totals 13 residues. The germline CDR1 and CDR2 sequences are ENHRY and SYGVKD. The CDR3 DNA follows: TGTGCCATCAGACCAACAAATACCTACGAGCAGTACTTC. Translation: CAIRPTNTYEQYF.

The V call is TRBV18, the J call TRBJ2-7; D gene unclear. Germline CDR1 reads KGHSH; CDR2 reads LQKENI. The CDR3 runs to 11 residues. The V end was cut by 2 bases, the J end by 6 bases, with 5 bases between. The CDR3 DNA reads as TGTGCCAGCTCACCAGCGGTCGAGCAGTACTTC. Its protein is CASSPAVEQYF.

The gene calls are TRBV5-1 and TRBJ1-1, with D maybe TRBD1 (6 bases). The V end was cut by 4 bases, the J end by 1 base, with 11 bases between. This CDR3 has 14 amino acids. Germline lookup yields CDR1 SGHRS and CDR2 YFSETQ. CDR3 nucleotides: TGCGCCAGCAGCACCTGGGACAAGAACACTGAAGCTTTCTTT. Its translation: CASSTWDKNTEAFF.

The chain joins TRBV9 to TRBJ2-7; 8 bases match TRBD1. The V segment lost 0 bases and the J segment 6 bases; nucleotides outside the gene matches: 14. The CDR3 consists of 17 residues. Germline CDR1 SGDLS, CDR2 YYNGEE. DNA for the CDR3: TGTGCCAGCAGCGTAGCTGAATCCTACGGACAGGGAGGCGAGCAGTACTTC. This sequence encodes CASSVAESYGQGGEQYF. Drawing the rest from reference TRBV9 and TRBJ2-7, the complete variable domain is DSGVTQTPKHLITATGQRVTLRCSPRSGDLSVYWYQQSLDQGLQFLIQYYNGEERAKGNILERFSAQQFPDLHSELNLSSLELGDSALYFCASSVAESYGQGGEQYFGPGTRLTVT.

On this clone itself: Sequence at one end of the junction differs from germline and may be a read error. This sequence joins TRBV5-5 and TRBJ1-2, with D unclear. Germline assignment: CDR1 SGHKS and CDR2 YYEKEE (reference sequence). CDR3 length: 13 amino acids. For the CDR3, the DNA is TGTGCCAGCAGCGCACAAGGGAACTATGGTTACACCTTC. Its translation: CASSAQGNYGYTF.